Below are 26 T cell receptor beta chains sequenced from a single sample in a study of beta chain features in type 1 diabetes. Study-wide findings and caveats: Among patients with Type 1 diabetes, TCRB CDR3s were moderately but significantly shorter in every one of the four CD4+ subsets.

Expressed TCRB transcripts were sequenced because the entire RNA isolate underwent reverse transcription. Assay: immunoSEQ multiplex PCR; the TCRdb copy retains only in-frame clones and omits some. Among over 200,000 clones listed, roughly 11% were seen once. No antigen is known for these receptors. Sample: naive CD4+ T cells from blood. Source of these receptors: a man aged 25-40 years with type 1 diabetes.

The rearrangement joins TRBV5-4 to TRBJ1-1; tentative D call: TRBD1 (5 bases). Germline V gives CDR1 SGHNT, CDR2 YYREEE (reference sequence). Between the trimmed V and J ends, which lost 0 bases and 0 bases, there was a span of 6 bases. CDR3 size: 14 residues. Here the CDR3 reads CASSLGQMNTEAFF. For the CDR3, the DNA is TGTGCCAGCAGCTTGGGACAGATGAACACTGAAGCTTTCTTT.

The gene calls are TRBV19 and TRBJ1-5; 7 bases fit TRBD1. CDR3 length: 14 amino acids. Germline-derived CDR1 and CDR2 are LNHDA and SQIVND (reference sequence). Trimming at V came to 7 bases and at J to 2 bases, leaving 5 bases not matched to a gene. The CDR3 DNA reads as TGTGCCAGTACCCCTGGACAGGGCAATCAGCCCCAGCATTTT. It is translated as CASTPGQGNQPQHF.

This clone came up a few times. This sequence joins TRBV5-4 and TRBJ2-1; 8 bases match TRBD1. Germline V gene data show CDR1 as SGHNT and CDR2 as YYREEE (reference sequence). V trimming: 3 bases; J trimming: 8 bases; junction bases outside the gene matches: 10. There are 15 residues in the CDR3. In nucleotides, the CDR3 is TGTGCCAGCAGCTCAATGAGACAGGGGATCGATGAGCAGTTCTTC. Translating gives CASSSMRQGIDEQFF.

The rearrangement joins TRBV5-1 to TRBJ2-2; 10 nucleotides agree with TRBD1. With 0 bases clipped from V and 6 bases from J, the junction kept 5 bases outside the gene matches. Germline lookup yields CDR1 SGHRS and CDR2 YFSETQ. This CDR3 has 16 amino acids. The CDR3 coding sequence is TGCGCCAGCAGCTTGGGGACCGGGACAGGGGCCGGGGAGCTGTTTTTT. Protein product: CASSLGTGTGAGELFF.

This clone occurred a few times. The identical CDR3 is also encoded by other nucleotide sequences in the sample. The V and J genes are TRBV30 and TRBJ2-5; D is unclear. Germline-derived CDR1 and CDR2 are GTSNPN and SVGIG (reference sequence). The CDR3 has 11 residues. V lost 3 bases and J 4 bases, leaving 6 bases between the germline ends. The DNA of the CDR3 is TGTGCCTGGAGCCCCCGAGAGACCCAGTACTTC. It specifies CAWSPRETQYF.

This clone has more than one count but fewer than ten. The chain has TRBV5-1 and TRBJ1-6; TRBD1 aligns across 8 bases. There are 13 residues in the CDR3. V was pared by 4 bases and J by 8 bases, with 2 bases of the junction left unmatched. The germline V gene encodes CDR1 SGHRS and CDR2 YFSETQ. CDR3 bases: TGCGCCAGCAGCGGGGGACAGGATTCACCCCTCCACTTT. Amino acids: CASSGGQDSPLHF.

The sample holds a few counts of this clone. V and J are TRBV5-1 and TRBJ1-1; D gene ambiguous. V lost 2 bases, J lost 5 bases, and 13 bases lay in between. The CDR3 extends over 14 amino acids. Germline V gene sequence: CDR1 SGHRS, CDR2 YFSETQ. The CDR3 loop reads CASSFQASNTEAFF. In DNA form, the CDR3 reads TGCGCCAGCAGCTTTCAGGCATCTAATACTGAAGCTTTCTTT.

The chain combines TRBV7-8 with TRBJ1-1; D is ambiguous. From germline, CDR1 is SGHVS and CDR2 FQNEAQ. The CDR3 length is 13 residues. V was shortened by 0 bases and J by 10 bases, with 12 bases between the two germline ends. DNA of the CDR3: TGTGCCAGCAGCTTAGCGCTGTCAGCGGCAGCTTTCTTT. Amino acids: CASSLALSAAAFF.

V gene TRBV19 combines with J gene TRBJ2-5; TRBD1 aligns across 9 bases. The CDR3 runs 13 residues. Germline V gene data show CDR1 as LNHDA and CDR2 as SQIVND (reference sequence). V shed 6 bases and J 6 bases; nucleotides not matched to a gene: 5. For the CDR3, the DNA is TGTGCCAGTAGCCCGGACAGGGGAAAGACCCAGTACTTC. It specifies CASSPDRGKTQYF.

This clone has more than one count but fewer than ten. Other nucleotide sequences in the sample specify the same CDR3. The chain combines TRBV7-2 with TRBJ2-6; TRBD1 matches 9 bases. With V trimmed by 5 bases and J by 2 bases, 1 base remained unmatched. The CDR3 is 15 amino acids. Germline V gives CDR1 SGHTA, CDR2 FQGNSA. CDR3 loop: CASSRDRAGANVLTF. CDR3 DNA sequence: TGTGCCAGCAGCCGGGACAGGGCTGGGGCCAACGTCCTGACTTTC.

This rearrangement joins TRBV5-4 to TRBJ2-2; TRBD1 matches 7 bases. Germline V gene lookup returns CDR1 SGHNT and CDR2 YYREEE (reference sequence). The CDR3 runs to 16 residues. Germline trimming cut 4 bases from V and 0 bases from J; bases unmatched to any gene: 6. Here the CDR3 reads CASSPPGTANTGELFF. In nucleotides, the CDR3 is TGTGCCAGCAGCCCCCCGGGGACAGCGAACACCGGGGAGCTGTTTTTT.

The genes are TRBV4-3 and TRBJ1-3; 7 bases map to TRBD1. From germline, CDR1 is LGHNA and CDR2 YSLEER. CDR3 length equals 16 residues. Trimming at V came to 0 bases and at J to 6 bases, leaving 8 bases not matched to a gene. The CDR3 sequence is CASSQDVWGQQNTIYF. The CDR3 nucleotides read TGCGCCAGCAGCCAAGATGTGTGGGGACAGCAAAACACCATATATTTT.

This clone has more than one count but fewer than ten. This sequence joins TRBV7-6 and TRBJ2-5; perhaps TRBD1 as D (5 bases). The CDR3 extends over 17 amino acids. Between the trimmed V and J ends, which lost 1 base and 1 base, there was a span of 16 bases. Germline loops: CDR1 SGHVS, CDR2 FNYEAQ. CDR3 DNA sequence: TGTGCCAGCAGCTTAGACTGGGGCAAGCCCCTCCAAGAGACCCAGTACTTC. It is translated as CASSLDWGKPLQETQYF.

The genes are TRBV5-1 and TRBJ1-2; D is unclear. From germline, CDR1 is SGHRS and CDR2 YFSETQ. The CDR3 runs 12 residues. Trimming pared 2 bases from V and 8 bases from J, leaving 10 bases between. CDR3: CASSFESEGYTF. Here the CDR3 DNA reads TGCGCCAGCAGCTTTGAGAGTGAGGGCTACACCTTC.

The chain has TRBV9 and TRBJ1-4, with D perhaps TRBD1 (5 bases). Trimming shortened V by 5 bases and J by 11 bases, and 16 bases separated the two germline ends. Germline CDR1 SGDLS, CDR2 YYNGEE. This CDR3 spans 13 amino acids. As DNA, the CDR3 is TGTGCCAGCAGTTCTCGTCTGGAGGGGAAACTGTTTTTT. It yields the protein CASSSRLEGKLFF.

This clone showed up just a few times. This chain uses TRBV7-8 with TRBJ2-3, with unresolved D. Between the trimmed V and J ends, which lost 0 bases and 0 bases, there was a span of 10 bases. The CDR3 extends over 16 amino acids. The germline V gene encodes CDR1 SGHVS and CDR2 FQNEAQ. The chain's CDR3 is CASSLAHGRSTDTQYF. In nucleotides, the CDR3 is TGTGCCAGCAGCTTAGCGCATGGTAGAAGCACAGATACGCAGTATTTT.

This clone was seen a handful of times. The chain employs TRBV7-9 and TRBJ2-7; no firm D call. Trimming removed 4 bases from V and 3 bases from J, with 7 bases in between. The germline gives CDR1 SEHNR, CDR2 FQNEAQ (reference sequence). CDR3 length: 12 amino acids. CDR3 loop: CASSSFSYEQYF. The CDR3 region has the DNA TGTGCCAGCAGCTCATTCAGCTACGAGCAGTACTTC.

This clone was picked up a small number of times. The chain combines TRBV4-2 with TRBJ2-1; 8 positions match TRBD1. The length of the CDR3 is 14 residues. The germline V gene encodes CDR1 LGHNA and CDR2 YNFKEQ. Losses at the gene ends were 1 base for V and 8 bases for J; bases not matched to a gene: 4. Written as DNA, the CDR3 is TGTGCCAGCAGCCAAGGGACAGGGATGTATGAGCAGTTCTTC. Translating gives CASSQGTGMYEQFF.

In this sample, this clone turned up a few times. This chain joins TRBV2 and TRBJ2-1; 7 positions agree with TRBD2. The CDR3 runs to 13 residues. The V and J ends lost 4 bases and 13 bases, in that order; junction bases with no gene match: 10. CDR1 SNHLY and CDR2 FYNNEI come from the germline V gene. The CDR3: CASSVEIGGGQFF. CDR3 nucleotide sequence: TGTGCCAGCAGTGTAGAGATTGGGGGGGGACAGTTCTTC.

A few counts support this clone. V is TRBV30 and J is TRBJ2-3, with D possibly matching TRBD1 (5 bases). Trimming removed 4 bases from V and 6 bases from J, with 14 bases in between. The CDR3 has 13 residues. Germline V gives CDR1 GTSNPN, CDR2 SVGIG (reference sequence). CDR3 region: CAWMEGAGDTQYF. The CDR3 nucleotides are TGTGCCTGGATGGAAGGGGCAGGGGATACGCAGTATTTT.

V is TRBV7-2 and J is TRBJ2-2; a possible D gene is TRBD2 (6 bases). The V gene lost 4 bases and the J gene lost 4 bases, with 16 bases spanning the gap. The CDR3 spans 16 residues. Germline V gene lookup returns CDR1 SGHTA and CDR2 FQGNSA. The CDR3 reads CASSSYAGSGTGELFF. Here the CDR3 DNA reads TGTGCCAGCAGCTCCTACGCGGGTAGCGGCACCGGGGAGCTGTTTTTT. Filled out from reference TRBV7-2 and TRBJ2-2, the complete variable domain reads GAGVSQSPSNKVTEKGKDVELRCDPISGHTALYWYRQSLGQGLEFLIYFQGNSAPDKSGLPSDRFSAERTGGSVSTLTIQRTQQEDSAVYLCASSSYAGSGTGELFFGEGSRLTVL.

This clone turned up a few times. This chain joins TRBV7-9 and TRBJ1-2, with D perhaps matching TRBD1 (6 bases). Germline V gene lookup returns CDR1 SEHNR and CDR2 FQNEAQ (reference sequence). V gave up 4 bases and J gave up 8 bases, with 14 bases separating them. The CDR3 sequence is 13 residues long. The CDR3, as DNA: TGTGCCAGCAGCTCCGAACAGGGAAGGGGCTACACCTTC. Translated: CASSSEQGRGYTF.

The chain combines TRBV5-1 with TRBJ2-5, with 7 bases matching TRBD1. Germline V gene data show CDR1 as SGHRS and CDR2 as YFSETQ. This CDR3 region has 14 residues. The ends lost 4 bases at V and 1 base at J; junction bases unmatched: 4. The CDR3 reads CASSTGTAQETQYF. CDR3 coding DNA: TGCGCCAGCAGCACGGGGACAGCCCAAGAGACCCAGTACTTC.

This clone came up a few times. V is TRBV7-2 and J is TRBJ2-5; 12 bases align to TRBD1. The CDR3 extends over 18 amino acids. The V segment lost 5 bases and the J segment 5 bases; nucleotides outside the gene matches: 15. The germline CDR1 and CDR2 sequences are SGHTA and FQGNSA. The DNA of the CDR3 is TGTGCCAGCAGCCCGACCCCACCGGGACAGGGGGCTAGGGAGACCCAGTACTTC. Translation: CASSPTPPGQGARETQYF.

This clone was counted a few times. Other DNA sequences of this sample code for an identical CDR3. The gene calls are TRBV6-5 and TRBJ2-7, with unresolved D. The CDR3 length is 12 residues. The V gene's germline CDR1 is MNHEY and CDR2 SVGAGI. V was clipped by 2 bases and J by 4 bases, with 6 bases between them. This chain's CDR3 is CASSYRGYEQYF. CDR3 sequence (DNA): TGTGCCAGCAGTTACAGAGGATACGAGCAGTACTTC.

This chain's CDR3 is CASSLQGYGYTF. The CDR3 region has the DNA TGTGCCAGCAGCTTGCAGGGATATGGCTACACCTTC. V and J are TRBV5-4 and TRBJ1-2, with D perhaps TRBD1 (5 bases). The V and J ends lost 1 base and 5 bases respectively, with 6 bases between them. In germline, CDR1 is SGHNT, CDR2 YYREEE (reference sequence). There are 12 residues in the CDR3.